This TCR beta chain is drawn from a study of HIV-infected patients and healthy controls. TCRdb independently ran MiXCR on the 5' RACE reads; one entry per CDR3 protein. The sample lists about 17,000 distinct CDR3 sequences; 16% were seen once. The V gene lost 3 bases and the J gene lost 1 base, with 7 bases spanning the gap. From germline, CDR1 is SGHDN and CDR2 FVKESK. The CDR3 has 13 residues. The rearrangement joins TRBV14 to TRBJ2-7, with a weak D call TRBD2 (6 bases). Input material: CD8+ T cells from blood. This TCR derives from a human donor in good health. CDR3 protein: CASSHGSSYEQYF. The CDR3, as DNA: TGTGCCAGCAGCCACGGGAGTTCCTACGAGCAGTACTTC.